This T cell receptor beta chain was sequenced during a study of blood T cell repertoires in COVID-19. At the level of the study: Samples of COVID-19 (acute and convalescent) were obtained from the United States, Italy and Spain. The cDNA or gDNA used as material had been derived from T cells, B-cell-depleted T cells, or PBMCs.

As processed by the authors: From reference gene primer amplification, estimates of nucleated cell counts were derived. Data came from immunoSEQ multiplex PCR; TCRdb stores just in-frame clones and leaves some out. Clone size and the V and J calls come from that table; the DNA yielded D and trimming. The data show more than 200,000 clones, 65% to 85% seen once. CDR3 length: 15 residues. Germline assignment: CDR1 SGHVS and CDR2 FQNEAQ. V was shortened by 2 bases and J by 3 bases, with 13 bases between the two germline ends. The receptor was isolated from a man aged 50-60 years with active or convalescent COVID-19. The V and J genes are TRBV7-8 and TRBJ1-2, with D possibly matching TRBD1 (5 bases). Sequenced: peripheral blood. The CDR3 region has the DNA TGTGCCAGCAGCTTACGAAGGGGAGGAGACTATGGCTACACCTTC. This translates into CASSLRRGGDYGYTF.